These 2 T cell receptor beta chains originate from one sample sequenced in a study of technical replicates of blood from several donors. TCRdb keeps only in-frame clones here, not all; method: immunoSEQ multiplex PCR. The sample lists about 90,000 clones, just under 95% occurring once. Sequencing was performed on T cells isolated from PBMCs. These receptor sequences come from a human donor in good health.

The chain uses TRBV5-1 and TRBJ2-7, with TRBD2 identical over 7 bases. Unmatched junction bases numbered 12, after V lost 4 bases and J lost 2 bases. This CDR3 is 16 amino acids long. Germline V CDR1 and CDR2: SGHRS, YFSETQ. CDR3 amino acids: CASSPSRGEFAYEQYF. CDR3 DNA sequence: TGCGCCAGCAGCCCTAGCCGGGGGGAATTTGCCTACGAGCAGTACTTC.

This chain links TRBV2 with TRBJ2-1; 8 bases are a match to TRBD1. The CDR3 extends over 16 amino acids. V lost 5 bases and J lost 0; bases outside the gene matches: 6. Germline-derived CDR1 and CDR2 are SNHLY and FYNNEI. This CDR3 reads CASSPPGGRSYNEQFF. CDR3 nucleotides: TGTGCCAGCAGTCCCCCAGGGGGCCGCTCCTACAATGAGCAGTTCTTC. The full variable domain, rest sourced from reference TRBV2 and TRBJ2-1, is EPEVTQTPSHQVTQMGQEVILRCVPISNHLYFYWYRQILGQKVEFLVSFYNNEISEKSEIFDDQFSVERPDGSNFTLKIRSTKLEDSAMYFCASSPPGGRSYNEQFFGPGTRLTVL.